These T cell receptor beta chains were read from a single sample in a study of cytomegalovirus exposure and HLA in healthy donors. Assay used: immunoSEQ multiplex PCR; TCRdb lists only in-frame clones, some missing. Of 280,000 or so clones in the sample, 70% to 90% were seen once. Material for sequencing was PBMCs. These receptors were obtained from a young woman in good health and CMV-seronegative. CDR3s include the opening cysteine and the closing phenylalanine or tryptophan. The D gene is left open where the match is weak. For some rows the clone size is stated as once, few or many, or as a class when expanded; others skip it.

TRBJ2-3,TRBV7-9,12,-,-,TGTGCCAGCAGCTATCAGGGGGATACGCAGTATTTT,CASSYQGDTQYF
TRBJ1-2,TRBV14,14,-,-,TGTGCCAGCAGCCTCCGGACAGACATCTATGGCTACACCTTC,CASSLRTDIYGYTF
TRBJ1-1,TRBV15,19,-,TRBD1,TGTGCCACCAGCACTCGAGGACAGGGGCAAGATATCATGAACACTGAAGCTTTCTTT,CATSTRGQGQDIMNTEAFF
TRBJ1-3,TRBV5-6,15,-,-,TGTGCCAGCAGCCTCGGTTCTAGCTCTGGAAACACCATATATTTT,CASSLGSSSGNTIYF
TRBJ2-7,TRBV6-5,15,-,TRBD1,TGTGCCAGCAGTCGACCGGGACAGACTACCTACGAGCAGTACTTC,CASSRPGQTTYEQYF
TRBJ1-1,TRBV6-5,14,-,-,TGTGCCAGCAGTTACTCACAGGGGAACACTGAAGCTTTCTTT,CASSYSQGNTEAFF
TRBJ1-6,TRBV7-8,15,-,TRBD1,TGTGCCAGCAGCTCCAGGGACAGGTACAATTCACCCCTCCACTTT,CASSSRDRYNSPLHF
TRBJ1-1,TRBV11-2,13,-,TRBD1,TGTGCCAGCAGCCCGACAGGGGCGCGCCAAGCTTTCTTT,CASSPTGARQAFF
TRBJ1-2,TRBV7-9,13,-,-,TGTGCCAGCAGCGACCGGGTTAACTATGGCTACACCTTC,CASSDRVNYGYTF
TRBJ2-5,TRBV7-9,15,-,TRBD1,TGTGCCAGCAGTCCGGGGACAGGAGGGGAAGAGACCCAGTACTTC,CASSPGTGGEETQYF
TRBJ1-1,TRBV6-1,15,-,TRBD1,TGTGCCAGCACTACAGGGGGCGCTGGGGACACTGAAGCTTTCTTT,CASTTGGAGDTEAFF
TRBJ1-4,TRBV30,19,-,TRBD1,TGTGCCTGGAGTGCCCACCCAGGACAGGGGTCCCCAACTAATGAAAAACTGTTTTTT,CAWSAHPGQGSPTNEKLFF
TRBJ1-2,TRBV10-3,16,-,-,TGTGCCATCAGTGAGTCGGCGGCAGGGGTGAAAGGCGGCTACACCTTC,CAISESAAGVKGGYTF
TRBJ1-1,TRBV2,13,-,-,TGTGCCAGCAGTGAGAACGGGTACACTGAAGCTTTCTTT,CASSENGYTEAFF
TRBJ1-1,TRBV15,12,-,-,TGTGCCACCGGGGGCACGAACACTGAAGCTTTCTTT,CATGGTNTEAFF
TRBJ1-1,TRBV10-1,14,-,TRBD1,TGCGCCAGCAGTGAGTCCGGGCAGGGGGACGAAGCTTTCTTT,CASSESGQGDEAFF
TRBJ2-3,TRBV7-8,14,-,-,TGTGCCAGCAGCATACAGGGTCTTGGGGATACGCAGTATTTT,CASSIQGLGDTQYF
TRBJ1-2,TRBV2,13,-,TRBD1,TGTGCCAGCGGGACAGCGCAAAACTATGGCTACACCTTC,CASGTAQNYGYTF
TRBJ1-1,TRBV29-1,12,-,-,TGCAGCGCCCTGGCAGGGATCGCTGAAGCTTTCTTT,CSALAGIAEAFF
TRBJ1-2,TRBV2,12,-,TRBD1,TGTGCCAGCAGCGGGGACAGGGGCGGCTACACCTTC,CASSGDRGGYTF
TRBJ1-2,TRBV4-1,13,-,TRBD1,TGCGCCAGCAGACCTCACAGGGGAAATGGCTACACCTTC,CASRPHRGNGYTF
TRBJ2-7,TRBV2,17,-,-,TGTGCCAGCAGTGATCCTACAGGGACAAGGGGGTCCTACGAGCAGTACTTC,CASSDPTGTRGSYEQYF
TRBJ2-3,TRBV21-1,17,-,-,TGTGCCAGCAGCAAAGGACTAGCGGGGAAAAGTACAGATACGCAGTATTTT,CASSKGLAGKSTDTQYF
TRBJ1-2,TRBV2,15,-,TRBD1,TGTGCCAGCAGTCCAAACAGGGGACCTAACTATGGCTACACCTTC,CASSPNRGPNYGYTF
TRBJ2-6,TRBV11-2,17,-,-,TGTGCCAGCAGCTTAGTTGCAGGGGTCTCTGGGGCCAACGTCCTGACTTTC,CASSLVAGVSGANVLTF
TRBJ1-2,TRBV27,12,once,-,TGTGCCAGCAGCTCGGGGAACTATGGCTACACCTTC,CASSSGNYGYTF
TRBJ1-4,TRBV5-6,16,-,-,TGTGCCAGCAGCTTGGCTATGTGGAGTGCTAATGAAAAACTGTTTTTT,CASSLAMWSANEKLFF
TRBJ1-2,TRBV6-1,14,-,TRBD1,TGTGCCAGCAGTCCCCGGGACAGGGTCTATGGCTACACCTTC,CASSPRDRVYGYTF
TRBJ1-2,TRBV25-1,16,-,TRBD1,TGTGCCAGCAGTGAACCCGGGACAGGGCTAATACAAGGCTACACCTTC,CASSEPGTGLIQGYTF
TRBJ2-7,TRBV27,13,-,-,TGTGCCAGCAGTTTCGTCGACGGGTACGAGCAGTACTTC,CASSFVDGYEQYF